The 24 T cell receptor beta chains below were found in one sample sequenced in a study of cytomegalovirus exposure and HLA in healthy donors. PCR primers comprised 60 Vbeta and 13 Jbeta primers. TCRdb's table, derived via immunoSEQ multiplex PCR, lists solely in-frame clones and lacks some. The sample holds around 120,000 clones, about 80% seen once. The sample comprised PBMCs. These TCRs come from a woman aged 50 to 65 in good health and CMV-seropositive.

This sequence joins TRBV15 and TRBJ2-5, with TRBD2 matching 12 bases. Germline-derived CDR1 and CDR2 are LNHNV and YYDKDF (reference sequence). This CDR3 region has 19 residues. V trimming: 0 bases; J trimming: 0 bases; junction bases outside the gene matches: 8. In DNA form, the CDR3 reads TGTGCCACCAGCAGAGATCGACTAGCGGGGGCCCGGGACCAAGAGACCCAGTACTTC. It codes for CATSRDRLAGARDQETQYF.

The V and J genes are TRBV4-2 and TRBJ2-5; 8 bases line up with TRBD2. The CDR3 sequence is 16 residues long. V gave up 0 bases and J gave up 9 bases; unmatched junction bases: 12. The germline gives CDR1 LGHNA, CDR2 YNFKEQ. This chain's CDR3 is CASSQDVSGVVWSQYF. CDR3 bases: TGTGCCAGCAGCCAAGATGTTAGCGGGGTAGTCTGGTCCCAGTACTTC.

In nucleotides, the CDR3 is TGTGCCGCTGGGGGGGGGTTCGGCAATCAGCCCCAGCATTTT. It is translated as CAAGGGFGNQPQHF. The chain combines TRBV30 with TRBJ1-5; D is perhaps TRBD1 (5 bases). The germline V gene has CDR1 GTSNPN and CDR2 SVGIG (reference sequence). The ends were cut back, 8 bases at V and 2 bases at J, with 16 bases in the middle. The CDR3 is made up of 14 amino acids. Complete variable domain (other parts from reference TRBV30 and TRBJ1-5): SQTIHQWPATLVQPVGSPLSLECTVEGTSNPNLYWYRQAAGRGLQLLFYSVGIGQISSEVPQNLSASRPQDRQFILSSKKLLLSDSGFYLCAAGGGFGNQPQHFGDGTRLSIL.

This chain connects TRBV7-8 to TRBJ1-1; possible D gene TRBD1, 5 bases. The V and J ends lost 2 bases and 0 bases respectively, with 10 bases between them. This CDR3 contains 15 residues. The germline CDR1 and CDR2 sequences are SGHVS and FQNEAQ. In nucleotides, the CDR3 is TGTGCCAGCAGCTTACTTCAGGGATTGAACACTGAAGCTTTCTTT. Translated: CASSLLQGLNTEAFF.

The V and J genes are TRBV19 and TRBJ1-1; maybe TRBD1 (5 bases). V lost 5 bases to trimming and J lost 1 base, with 11 bases between them. The length of the CDR3 is 14 residues. The germline CDR1 and CDR2 sequences are LNHDA and SQIVND (reference sequence). The CDR3 DNA reads TGTGCCAGTAGTCCCAGGGTCAAGAACACTGAAGCTTTCTTT. It is translated as CASSPRVKNTEAFF.

This clone turned up a few times. The chain is built from TRBV19 and TRBJ2-6, with D perhaps matching TRBD1 (6 bases). The CDR3 covers 19 residues. Germline assignment: CDR1 LNHDA and CDR2 SQIVND (reference sequence). V was clipped by 3 bases and J by 4 bases, with 22 bases between them. CDR3 bases: TGTGCCAGTAGTATGGTTGTGCGCAGGGGTCTGACGGGGGCCAACGTCCTGACTTTC. Its translation: CASSMVVRRGLTGANVLTF. Full variable domain (missing parts from reference TRBV19 and TRBJ2-6): DGGITQSPKYLFRKEGQNVTLSCEQNLNHDAMYWYRQDPGQGLRLIYYSQIVNDFQKGDIAEGYSVSREKKESFPLTVTSAQKNPTAFYLCASSMVVRRGLTGANVLTFGAGSRLTVL.

The V gene is TRBV9, the J gene TRBJ2-3; TRBD1 aligns across 7 bases. CDR3 size: 15 residues. V lost 2 bases and J lost 2; bases outside the gene matches: 5. The germline gives CDR1 SGDLS, CDR2 YYNGEE. The CDR3 spells CASSVQGETTDTQYF. The CDR3 DNA reads as TGTGCCAGCAGCGTTCAGGGGGAGACCACAGATACGCAGTATTTT.

The table lists this clone with a count of one. The V call is TRBV12-5, the J call TRBJ2-1; the match to TRBD2 covers 8 bases. CDR1 LGHNT and CDR2 FRNRAP come from the germline V gene. V lost 2 bases to trimming and J lost 5 bases; unmatched junction nucleotides: 8. The CDR3 is 16 amino acids. The CDR3 coding sequence is TGTGCTAGTGGTTTGCCTTTAGCGGGGAACCACAATGAGCAGTTCTTC. Translating gives CASGLPLAGNHNEQFF. The full variable domain, completed using reference TRBV12-5 and TRBJ2-1, is DARVTQTPRHKVTEMGQEVTMRCQPILGHNTVFWYRQTMMQGLELLAYFRNRAPLDDSGMPKDRFSAEMPDATLATLKIQPSEPRDSAVYFCASGLPLAGNHNEQFFGPGTRLTVL.

The gene calls are TRBV27 and TRBJ1-6, with D unclear. Germline assignment: CDR1 MNHEY and CDR2 SMNVEV (reference sequence). Trimming removed 2 bases from V and 10 bases from J, with 12 bases in between. This CDR3 has 14 amino acids. The CDR3 DNA is TGTGCCAGCAGTTTACTTGGGTACGGGTCACCCCTCCACTTT. This gives the protein CASSLLGYGSPLHF.

The V gene is TRBV4-2, the J gene TRBJ1-2; a possible D gene is TRBD1 (5 bases). The CDR3 length is 16 residues. CDR1 is LGHNA, CDR2 YNFKEQ, per germline. The V end lost 4 bases, the J end lost 0 bases, and 15 bases lay between the germline ends. CDR3 in amino acids: CASSPSMGGTNYGYTF. As DNA, the CDR3 is TGTGCCAGCAGCCCCTCCATGGGGGGAACTAACTATGGCTACACCTTC.

The rearrangement joins TRBV4-3 to TRBJ1-1, with D tentatively TRBD1 (6 bases). The CDR3 has 15 residues. V was clipped by 0 bases and J by 11 bases, with 19 bases between them. Per germline, CDR1 LGHNA and CDR2 YSLEER. This chain's CDR3 is CASSQEVPTGTLAFF. The CDR3 DNA reads as TGCGCCAGCAGCCAAGAGGTCCCGACAGGAACCTTGGCTTTCTTT.

This clone was detected only a few times. DNA for the CDR3: TGTGCCAGCAGCGTAGGAGGAAACAGGGCGAACACTGAAGCTTTCTTT. This gives the protein CASSVGGNRANTEAFF. V and J are TRBV9 and TRBJ1-1; weak D call: TRBD1 (6 bases). Germline CDR1 and CDR2: SGDLS and YYNGEE. The V end was cut by 0 bases, the J end by 1 base, with 13 bases between. The CDR3 consists of 16 residues.

A few counts support this clone. The chain combines TRBV6-5 with TRBJ2-1; 11 nucleotides match TRBD2. The trim removed 2 bases at V and 10 bases at J, leaving 7 bases unmatched. CDR1 MNHEY and CDR2 SVGAGI come from the germline V gene. This CDR3 has 15 amino acids. In DNA, the CDR3 is TGTGCCAGCAGTTACGGGCTAGCGGGAGGAGGCGAGCAGTTCTTC. It is translated as CASSYGLAGGGEQFF.

A few counts support this clone. The chain carries TRBV7-2 and TRBJ1-3; 8 nucleotides agree with TRBD1. The CDR3 loop spans 16 amino acids. V lost 1 base to trimming and J lost 4 bases; unmatched junction nucleotides: 6. Germline V CDR1 and CDR2: SGHTA, FQGNSA. CDR3 sequence reads: CASSLGPTGAGNTIYF. The DNA for the CDR3 is TGTGCCAGCAGCTTAGGTCCGACAGGGGCCGGAAACACCATATATTTT. Combining the CDR3 with reference TRBV7-2 and TRBJ1-3 gives the whole variable domain GAGVSQSPSNKVTEKGKDVELRCDPISGHTALYWYRQSLGQGLEFLIYFQGNSAPDKSGLPSDRFSAERTGGSVSTLTIQRTQQEDSAVYLCASSLGPTGAGNTIYFGEGSWLTVV.

This clone was recorded a few times. The rearrangement joins TRBV21-1 to TRBJ1-5; TRBD1, the table's D call, was not compared with the DNA. TRBV21-1 is classified as a pseudogene. The CDR3 runs to 19 residues. The CDR3 is CASSLGTPKGLFSNQPQHF. CDR3 in DNA: TGTGCCAGCAGCCTAGGGACACCCAAAGGGCTATTTAGCAATCAGCCCCAGCATTTT.

The rearrangement joins TRBV7-9 to TRBJ1-4; D is undetermined. This CDR3 spans 12 amino acids. Trimming stripped 4 bases from V and 8 bases from J, with 8 bases between. Germline CDR1 and CDR2: SEHNR and FQNEAQ (reference sequence). The CDR3 region is CASSWPQEKLFF. The DNA of the CDR3 is TGTGCCAGCAGCTGGCCACAGGAAAAACTGTTTTTT.

This clone was seen only a few times. The V call is TRBV5-1, the J call TRBJ1-1, with TRBD1 as a possible D gene (6 bases). The V gene's germline CDR1 is SGHRS and CDR2 YFSETQ. V lost 8 bases, J lost 0 bases, and 11 bases lay in between. This CDR3 is built from 13 residues. In nucleotides, the CDR3 is TGCGCCAGACTGGGGGGGCTGAACACTGAAGCTTTCTTT. It encodes CARLGGLNTEAFF.

There are a few counts of this clone. This chain links TRBV4-2 with TRBJ1-2; perhaps TRBD1 as D (5 bases). V lost 6 bases and J 2 bases, leaving 16 bases between the germline ends. The CDR3 spans 15 residues. Germline V lookup: CDR1 LGHNA, CDR2 YNFKEQ. In nucleotides, the CDR3 is TGTGCCAGCAGGAACCGGGGCCGGGGGAACTATGGCTACACCTTC. Protein product: CASRNRGRGNYGYTF.

The V call is TRBV6-1, the J call TRBJ1-5; tentative D call: TRBD1 (5 bases). This CDR3 region has 14 residues. Germline V CDR1 and CDR2: MNHNS, SASEGT. Trimming took 4 bases from V and 3 from J, leaving 10 bases between them. The CDR3 nucleotides read TGTGCCAGCAGTGGACAGCTCCTCAATCAGCCCCAGCATTTT. Encoded protein: CASSGQLLNQPQHF.

This chain uses TRBV19 with TRBJ2-1; a possible D gene is TRBD2 (5 bases). The CDR3 covers 15 residues. Per the germline V gene, CDR1 is LNHDA and CDR2 is SQIVND (reference sequence). V was cut by 4 bases and J by 2 bases, with 12 bases left in between. The CDR3 sequence: CASSKRERPYNEQFF. For the CDR3, the DNA is TGTGCCAGTAGTAAGCGTGAGCGGCCCTACAATGAGCAGTTCTTC.

V and J are TRBV27 and TRBJ1-6; possible D gene TRBD1, 5 bases. V was trimmed by 5 bases and J by 7 bases, leaving 9 bases between them. CDR1 MNHEY and CDR2 SMNVEV come from the germline V gene (reference sequence). The CDR3 totals 13 residues. CDR3 amino acids: CASSMTANSPLHF. As DNA, the CDR3 is TGTGCCAGCAGTATGACAGCAAATTCACCCCTCCACTTT.

The chain uses TRBV18 and TRBJ2-2; TRBD2 matches 8 bases. This CDR3 has 18 amino acids. From germline, CDR1 is KGHSH and CDR2 LQKENI. V shed 1 base and J 0 bases; nucleotides not matched to a gene: 7. CDR3 region: CASSPRALAGANTGELFF. Written as DNA, the CDR3 is TGTGCCAGCTCACCACGGGCTCTAGCGGGCGCGAACACCGGGGAGCTGTTTTTT.

V gene TRBV11-3 combines with J gene TRBJ1-4; 10 nucleotides line up with TRBD1. The CDR3 totals 14 residues. V dropped 4 bases and J dropped 7; count of bases not matched to a gene: 3. Germline CDR1 reads SGHNT; CDR2 reads YENEEA. CDR3 sequence reads: CASSWGQGSEKLFF. In DNA, the CDR3 is TGTGCCAGCAGCTGGGGACAGGGGAGTGAAAAACTGTTTTTT.

Written as DNA, the CDR3 is TGTGCCAGCAGCGTAGAGCCGGGACAGGGAAACACTGAAGCTTTCTTT. Its translation is CASSVEPGQGNTEAFF. V usage is TRBV9 and J usage is TRBJ1-1; 9 bases fit TRBD1. CDR3 length equals 16 residues. CDR1 is SGDLS, CDR2 YYNGEE, per germline. V was pared by 0 bases and J by 2 bases, with 5 bases of the junction left unmatched.